This entry lists 8 T cell receptor beta chains sequenced from one sample in a study of cytomegalovirus exposure and HLA in healthy donors. Primers: 60 Vbeta forward and 13 Jbeta reverse. Clones were sequenced by immunoSEQ multiplex PCR, and TCRdb holds only the in-frame ones, with some missing. The sample includes 200,000 or so clones, more than 75% of them seen just once. The source material was PBMCs. These receptors all come from a woman aged 45-65 years in good health and CMV-seropositive.

In its sample, this clone was seen a few times. The chain is built from TRBV29-1 and TRBJ1-4; possibly TRBD1 for D (5 bases). Germline V lookup: CDR1 SQVTM, CDR2 ANQGSEA. The CDR3 length is 15 residues. The V end was cut by 3 bases, the J end by 7 bases, with 18 bases between. The DNA for the CDR3 is TGCAGCGTTGAGGGGAGTAGCGGGGGGGGTGAAAAACTGTTTTTT. Protein: CSVEGSSGGGEKLFF.

Points on this clone: The junction departs from germline at one end; a sequencing error may be responsible. The gene calls are TRBV28 and TRBJ1-5, with D maybe TRBD1 (6 bases). Per the germline V gene, CDR1 is MDHEN and CDR2 is SYDVKM. The CDR3 is 16 amino acids. In nucleotides, the CDR3 is TGTGCCAGCGGTTTTGGAGCTAGGGGGGGGGATCAGCCCCAGCATTTT. Encoded protein: CASGFGARGGDQPQHF. Combining the CDR3 with reference TRBV28 and TRBJ1-5 gives the whole variable domain DVKVTQSSRYLVKRTGEKVFLECVQDMDHENMFWYRQDPGLGLRLIYFSYDVKMKEKGDIPEGYSVSREKKERFSLILESASTNQTSMYLCASGFGARGGDQPQHFGDGTRLSIL.

The chain is built from TRBV6-5 and TRBJ2-7; TRBD1 matches 9 bases. The CDR3 consists of 16 residues. V gave up 0 bases and J gave up 1 base; unmatched junction bases: 4. Germline V gene lookup returns CDR1 MNHEY and CDR2 SVGAGI. The CDR3 DNA reads TGTGCCAGCAGTTACTCTGGGACAGGGCCTTCCTACGAGCAGTACTTC. This codes for CASSYSGTGPSYEQYF.

This clone appeared a single time. The rearrangement joins TRBV28 to TRBJ2-3; 8 positions agree with TRBD1. CDR1 and CDR2 (germline): MDHEN, SYDVKM. Trimming removed 6 bases from V and 8 bases from J; junction bases left unmatched: 7. CDR3 length: 13 residues. This chain's CDR3 is CASRGGQGGTQYF. Written as DNA, the CDR3 is TGTGCCAGCAGAGGAGGACAGGGAGGTACGCAGTATTTT.

The chain is built from TRBV6-5 and TRBJ1-2; TRBD1 aligns across 8 bases. The CDR3 spans 15 residues. Germline V gene lookup returns CDR1 MNHEY and CDR2 SVGAGI. With V trimmed by 6 bases and J by 4 bases, 10 bases remained unmatched. The CDR3 bases are TGTGCCAGCAGCCAAGACAGGGGCCCACTCTATGGCTACACCTTC. The encoded protein is CASSQDRGPLYGYTF.

CDR3 DNA sequence: TGTGCCAGCAGCGTAGGCGGGGGTTCCGGGGCCAACGTCCTGACTTTC. Encoded protein: CASSVGGGSGANVLTF. V is TRBV9 and J is TRBJ2-6; 7 bases map to TRBD2. Germline V gene sequence: CDR1 SGDLS, CDR2 YYNGEE. Trimming took 0 bases from V and 4 from J; bases not matched to a gene: 4. This CDR3 spans 16 amino acids. The complete variable domain, with remaining parts taken from reference TRBV9 and TRBJ2-6, reads DSGVTQTPKHLITATGQRVTLRCSPRSGDLSVYWYQQSLDQGLQFLIQYYNGEERAKGNILERFSAQQFPDLHSELNLSSLELGDSALYFCASSVGGGSGANVLTFGAGSRLTVL.

V gene TRBV5-5 combines with J gene TRBJ2-1; D is perhaps TRBD1 (6 bases). The CDR3 consists of 15 residues. Trimming pared 4 bases from V and 7 bases from J, leaving 18 bases between. Germline assignment: CDR1 SGHKS and CDR2 YYEKEE (reference sequence). Written as DNA, the CDR3 is TGTGCCAGCAGCCCCTACATCGAGAGGGGGAATGAGCAGTTCTTC. Amino acids: CASSPYIERGNEQFF.

The chain uses TRBV10-3 and TRBJ2-7, with 9 bases lining up with TRBD1. Losses at the gene ends were 6 bases for V and 5 bases for J; bases not matched to a gene: 14. The length of the CDR3 is 16 residues. CDR1 is ENHRY and CDR2 is SYGVKD in the germline V gene. The CDR3 region is CAIRPTGTGSPDEQYF. In DNA form, the CDR3 reads TGTGCCATCAGACCCACCGGGACAGGGAGCCCTGACGAGCAGTACTTC.